The 30 T cell receptor beta chains listed next were all sequenced from one sample in a study of PD-L1 blockade in urothelial cancer. Some clones are missing from TCRdb's copy, which holds only in-frame ones; the method was immunoSEQ multiplex PCR. The table shows more than 65,000 clones, with around 90% occurring only once. Material: PBMCs, obtained around atezolizumab (anti-PD-L1) treatment. Receptors originate from a woman aged 65 to 85 with urothelial cancer.

The V call is TRBV19, the J call TRBJ2-5; 7 positions match TRBD2. The CDR3 contains 14 residues. The ends lost 6 bases at V and 0 bases at J; junction bases unmatched: 4. Germline CDR1 and CDR2: LNHDA and SQIVND (reference sequence). The DNA of the CDR3 is TGTGCCAGTAGCCTCGGGAGGTACCAAGAGACCCAGTACTTC. Its translation: CASSLGRYQETQYF.

The J gene is TRBJ2-2, the V gene TRBV12-5, with 7 positions matching TRBD1. V shed 0 bases and J 3 bases; nucleotides not matched to a gene: 7. The CDR3 runs to 17 residues. From germline, CDR1 is LGHNT and CDR2 FRNRAP. Written as DNA, the CDR3 is TGTGCTAGTGGTTTGGTACTACAGGGGTCGTACACCGGGGAGCTGTTTTTT. It encodes CASGLVLQGSYTGELFF.

J is TRBJ2-7 and V is TRBV6-6, with D possibly matching TRBD2 (6 bases). V was shortened by 2 bases and J by 3 bases, with 11 bases between the two germline ends. There are 14 residues in the CDR3. Germline V gives CDR1 MNHNY, CDR2 SVGAGI (reference sequence). CDR3 protein: CASSYASGSYEQYF. The CDR3 DNA reads as TGTGCCAGCAGTTACGCCTCCGGGAGCTACGAGCAGTACTTC.

V and J are TRBV7-6 and TRBJ1-2; 7 bases match TRBD1. From germline, CDR1 is SGHVS and CDR2 FNYEAQ. The CDR3 contains 13 residues. Trimming at V came to 1 base and at J to 7 bases, leaving 3 bases not matched to a gene. The chain's CDR3 is CASSLGDRVGYTF. The CDR3 bases are TGTGCCAGCAGCTTAGGCGACAGGGTTGGCTACACCTTC.

The chain links TRBV4-2 to TRBJ1-2; the D is unclear. The CDR3 has 15 residues. Germline-derived CDR1 and CDR2 are LGHNA and YNFKEQ. Trimming removed 4 bases from V and 2 bases from J, with 14 bases in between. This CDR3 is CASSPTGSPNYGYTF. CDR3 coding DNA: TGTGCCAGCAGCCCGACTGGGTCCCCGAACTATGGCTACACCTTC.

The chain recombines TRBV28 with TRBJ1-5, with 11 bases lining up with TRBD1. The CDR3 covers 16 residues. After removal of 5 bases from V and 4 bases from J, the junction contained 7 bases not matched to a gene. CDR1 is MDHEN, CDR2 SYDVKM, per germline. The DNA of the CDR3 is TGTGCCAGCAGTGGACAGGGGGCATTAGGAAATCAGCCCCAGCATTTT. This encodes CASSGQGALGNQPQHF. Filled out from reference TRBV28 and TRBJ1-5, the complete variable domain reads DVKVTQSSRYLVKRTGEKVFLECVQDMDHENMFWYRQDPGLGLRLIYFSYDVKMKEKGDIPEGYSVSREKKERFSLILESASTNQTSMYLCASSGQGALGNQPQHFGDGTRLSIL.

The J gene is TRBJ2-3, the V gene TRBV30; 11 bases line up with TRBD1. V shed 4 bases and J 1 base; nucleotides not matched to a gene: 10. The CDR3 runs 17 residues. Germline CDR1 GTSNPN, CDR2 SVGIG (reference sequence). CDR3 sequence (DNA): TGTGCCTGGATCGTGGGACAGGGGGAGGTAGGCACAGATACGCAGTATTTT. This translates into CAWIVGQGEVGTDTQYF.

This chain links TRBV4-2 with TRBJ1-5; unclear D gene. Trimming left V 3 bases short and J 6 bases short, with 6 bases between. The CDR3 contains 12 residues. Germline CDR1 and CDR2: LGHNA and YNFKEQ. CDR3 DNA: TGTGCCAGCAGCCAGGGAGGTCAGCCCCAGCATTTT. As protein: CASSQGGQPQHF.

The chain joins TRBV7-9 to TRBJ2-1; 9 bases are a match to TRBD2. CDR1 and CDR2 from the germline V gene are SEHNR and FQNEAQ (reference sequence). J was trimmed by 5 bases and V by 4 bases; bases with no gene match: 9. The CDR3 extends over 16 amino acids. The chain's CDR3 is CASSYQAGGFNNEQFF. CDR3 nucleotide sequence: TGTGCCAGCAGCTACCAAGCGGGAGGTTTCAACAATGAGCAGTTCTTC.

The chain combines TRBV11-1 with TRBJ1-2; TRBD1 matches at 7 bases. Unmatched junction bases numbered 4, after V lost 3 bases and J lost 0 bases. This CDR3 spans 15 amino acids. Germline V CDR1 and CDR2: SGHAT, FQDESV (reference sequence). CDR3 coding DNA: TGTGCCAGCAGCTTTCGCGGGACAGCTAACTATGGCTACACCTTC. Translating gives CASSFRGTANYGYTF.

The genes are TRBV10-3 and TRBJ1-2; no clear D gene. The V and J ends lost 2 bases and 0 bases respectively, with 10 bases between them. The CDR3 is made up of 15 amino acids. Per germline, CDR1 ENHRY and CDR2 SYGVKD. DNA for the CDR3: TGTGCCATCAGTGAGGGAGGGCCTACTAACTATGGCTACACCTTC. It specifies CAISEGGPTNYGYTF.

J is TRBJ1-4 and V is TRBV7-9; D not certain. There are 18 residues in the CDR3. The germline V gene encodes CDR1 SEHNR and CDR2 FQNEAQ (reference sequence). V lost 4 bases and J lost 5, with 23 bases in between. This CDR3 is CASSSRISRGERNEKLFF. The CDR3, as DNA: TGTGCCAGCAGCTCCCGTATCAGTCGGGGAGAGAGGAATGAAAAACTGTTTTTT. Full variable domain (outside the CDR3, taken from reference TRBV7-9 and TRBJ1-4): DTGVSQNPRHKITKRGQNVTFRCDPISEHNRLYWYRQTLGQGPEFLTYFQNEAQLEKSRLLSDRFSAERPKGSFSTLEIQRTEQGDSAMYLCASSSRISRGERNEKLFFGSGTQLSVL.

The gene calls are TRBV6-1 and TRBJ1-5; 8 bases align to TRBD1. This CDR3 is 17 amino acids long. Germline CDR1 is MNHNS and CDR2 is SASEGT. V lost 3 bases and J lost 0; bases outside the gene matches: 7. The CDR3 is CASSDLRTGYSNQPQHF. CDR3 in DNA: TGTGCCAGCAGTGACCTGCGGACAGGGTATAGCAATCAGCCCCAGCATTTT.

The rearrangement uses TRBV10-2 and TRBJ1-2; D uncertain. This CDR3 spans 15 amino acids. Trimming removed 7 bases at V and 1 base at J, with 16 bases between. Germline lookup yields CDR1 WSHSY and CDR2 SAAADI. The CDR3 bases are TGCGCCAGCAACAATCCGGGTGCTGGTAACTATGGCTACACCTTC. Translation gives CASNNPGAGNYGYTF.

This clone was seen a few times. The rearrangement joins TRBV30 to TRBJ2-7, with unresolved D. Trimming pared 2 bases from V and 2 bases from J, leaving 7 bases between. The germline V gene encodes CDR1 GTSNPN and CDR2 SVGIG (reference sequence). The CDR3 is 12 amino acids. The CDR3: CAWSTQTYEQYF. CDR3 in DNA: TGTGCCTGGAGTACACAGACCTACGAGCAGTACTTC.

Here the CDR3 reads CASSLDSSYNEQFF. In DNA, the CDR3 is TGTGCCAGCAGCTTGGACAGCTCCTACAATGAGCAGTTCTTC. This chain connects TRBV5-6 to TRBJ2-1; D not resolved. Trimming cost V 0 bases and J 0 bases, with 4 bases left between them. The CDR3 contains 14 residues. CDR1 is SGHDT and CDR2 is YYEEEE in the germline V gene.

The rearrangement links TRBV5-1 to TRBJ2-7; D may be TRBD2 (7 bases). CDR3 length: 14 amino acids. Trimming stripped 2 bases from V and 4 bases from J, with 13 bases between. CDR1 and CDR2 from the germline V gene are SGHRS and YFSETQ. CDR3 coding DNA: TGCGCCAGCAGCTTAGGGGGGGGAGTATACGAGCAGTACTTC. It yields the protein CASSLGGGVYEQYF.

The J gene is TRBJ2-1, the V gene TRBV18, with 11 bases fitting TRBD2. In germline, CDR1 is KGHSH, CDR2 LQKENI. V lost 3 bases to trimming and J lost 6 bases; unmatched junction nucleotides: 4. The CDR3 extends over 15 amino acids. Here the CDR3 reads CASSPGTSGANEQFF. DNA of the CDR3: TGTGCCAGCTCACCGGGGACTAGCGGCGCCAATGAGCAGTTCTTC.

V and J are TRBV6-1 and TRBJ1-5; D unresolved. Germline V gives CDR1 MNHNS, CDR2 SASEGT. This CDR3 is built from 14 residues. Trimming pared 6 bases from V and 0 bases from J, leaving 9 bases between. The CDR3 DNA is TGTGCCAGCAGCAACAGATATAGCAATCAGCCCCAGCATTTT. Its translation: CASSNRYSNQPQHF.

The rearrangement joins TRBV15 to TRBJ2-5; TRBD2 matches at 9 bases. Trimming took 3 bases from V and 5 from J; bases not matched to a gene: 13. The CDR3 is 17 residues long. From germline, CDR1 is LNHNV and CDR2 YYDKDF (reference sequence). CDR3 amino acids: CATSSGVAGVIRETQYF. DNA for the CDR3: TGTGCCACCAGCAGTGGAGTAGCGGGGGTTATCCGGGAGACCCAGTACTTC.

The gene calls are TRBV28 and TRBJ2-4; 9 bases agree with TRBD1. J gave up 0 bases and V 6 bases, and 3 bases lay outside the gene matches. Germline-derived CDR1 and CDR2 are MDHEN and SYDVKM. The CDR3 runs 15 residues. The CDR3 protein is CASRTQGAAKNIQYF. Written as DNA, the CDR3 is TGTGCCAGCAGGACACAGGGGGCAGCCAAAAACATTCAGTACTTC. The full variable domain, in which reference TRBV28 and TRBJ2-4 provide the parts outside the CDR3, is DVKVTQSSRYLVKRTGEKVFLECVQDMDHENMFWYRQDPGLGLRLIYFSYDVKMKEKGDIPEGYSVSREKKERFSLILESASTNQTSMYLCASRTQGAAKNIQYFGAGTRLSVL.

The chain employs TRBV7-6 and TRBJ2-7; 8 nucleotides match TRBD1. The CDR3 length is 14 residues. Unmatched junction bases numbered 1, after V lost 0 bases and J lost 3 bases. Germline CDR1 SGHVS, CDR2 FNYEAQ. The CDR3 DNA sequence: TGTGCCAGCAGCTTAGCGACAGGGGTCTACGAGCAGTACTTC. It encodes CASSLATGVYEQYF.

The chain has TRBV7-8 and TRBJ2-5; TRBD2 matches at 8 bases. The ends lost 2 bases at V and 4 bases at J; junction bases unmatched: 9. Per the germline V gene, CDR1 is SGHVS and CDR2 is FQNEAQ. The CDR3 sequence is 16 residues long. The CDR3 sequence: CASSLITAGALETQYF. The CDR3 DNA follows: TGTGCCAGCAGCTTAATTACAGCGGGAGCGTTAGAGACCCAGTACTTC.

The chain links TRBV4-3 to TRBJ2-3; D unclear. CDR1 and CDR2 (germline): LGHNA, YSLEER. This CDR3 spans 16 amino acids. The V end lost 1 base, the J end lost 5 bases, and 16 bases lay between the germline ends. Here the CDR3 DNA reads TGCGCCAGCAGCCAAGTCAGAGGAACTCCGGGAGATACGCAGTATTTT. Translated, it gives CASSQVRGTPGDTQYF.

This sequence joins TRBV5-4 and TRBJ1-1; D gene unclear. The CDR3 consists of 16 residues. Trimming took off 4 bases at V and 3 bases at J, with 19 bases between the two ends. CDR1 and CDR2 from the germline V gene are SGHNT and YYREEE (reference sequence). The CDR3 protein is CASSEGAGMEHTEAFF. Here the CDR3 DNA reads TGTGCCAGCAGCGAGGGCGCCGGGATGGAGCACACTGAAGCTTTCTTT. The full variable domain, in which reference TRBV5-4 and TRBJ1-1 provide the parts outside the CDR3, is ETGVTQSPTHLIKTRGQQVTLRCSSQSGHNTVSWYQQALGQGPQFIFQYYREEENGRGNFPPRFSGLQFPNYSSELNVNALELDDSALYLCASSEGAGMEHTEAFFGQGTRLTVV.

The V and J genes are TRBV4-1 and TRBJ2-7; TRBD1 is a possible D gene (6 bases). This CDR3 has 14 residues. V was cut by 4 bases and J by 7 bases, with 17 bases left in between. CDR1 MGHRA and CDR2 YSYEKL come from the germline V gene. The CDR3 DNA sequence: TGCGCCAGCAGCCGAAACAGGGCTGACGGAGAGCAGTACTTC. Residues: CASSRNRADGEQYF.

The rearrangement uses TRBV7-3 and TRBJ2-7; D might be TRBD1 (6 bases). V shed 5 bases and J shed 2 bases, with 13 bases lying between them. CDR1 is SGHTA and CDR2 is FQGTGA in the germline V gene. This CDR3 has 14 amino acids. CDR3 DNA: TGTGCCAGCAGCCCAGGGGTGTACCCCTACGAGCAGTACTTC. The encoded protein is CASSPGVYPYEQYF. The entire variable domain, with the rest obtained from reference TRBV7-3 and TRBJ2-7, is as follows: GAGVSQTPSNKVTEKGKYVELRCDPISGHTALYWYRQSLGQGPEFLIYFQGTGAADDSGLPNDRFFAVRPEGSVSTLKIQRTERGDSAVYLCASSPGVYPYEQYFGPGTRLTVT.

The J gene is TRBJ2-3, the V gene TRBV5-1; a possible D gene is TRBD1 (6 bases). Germline V gives CDR1 SGHRS, CDR2 YFSETQ. The CDR3 loop spans 14 amino acids. Trimming left V 4 bases short and J 2 bases short, with 11 bases between. CDR3 loop: CASSVGAVTDTQYF. CDR3 nucleotides: TGCGCCAGCAGCGTGGGGGCTGTCACAGATACGCAGTATTTT. Together with reference TRBV5-1 and TRBJ2-3, the CDR3 gives the full variable domain: KAGVTQTPRYLIKTRGQQVTLSCSPISGHRSVSWYQQTPGQGLQFLFEYFSETQRNKGNFPGRFSGRQFSNSRSEMNVSTLELGDSALYLCASSVGAVTDTQYFGPGTRLTVL.

Points on this clone: The same CDR3 can be traced to other DNA sequences in this sample. CDR3 protein: CASSYSIRGGTEAFF. Written as DNA, the CDR3 is TGTGCCAGCAGTTACTCGATTCGGGGAGGCACTGAAGCTTTCTTT. This chain links TRBV6-5 with TRBJ1-1; D is uncertain. Per germline, CDR1 MNHEY and CDR2 SVGAGI. Trimming left V 0 bases short and J 4 bases short, with 12 bases between. The CDR3 contains 15 residues.

The rearrangement uses TRBV2 and TRBJ2-2, with 16 bases identical to TRBD2. V was clipped by 5 bases and J by 11 bases; unmatched bases: 8. Germline V gives CDR1 SNHLY, CDR2 FYNNEI. This CDR3 has 16 amino acids. The CDR3 DNA reads TGTGCCAGCAGTCCCGGGACTAGCGGGAGGGCCGCTGAGCTGTTTTTT. This codes for CASSPGTSGRAAELFF.